This T cell receptor (beta chain) is drawn from a study of blood T cell repertoires in COVID-19. Germline V lookup: CDR1 LNHDA, CDR2 SQIVND (reference sequence). This CDR3 is 13 amino acids long. With 8 bases removed from V and 8 bases from J, the gap between germline ends came to 13 bases. Some clones are missing from TCRdb's copy, which holds only in-frame ones; the method was immunoSEQ multiplex PCR. Here the sample spans a few hundred thousand clones, roughly nine tenths being singletons. The specimen sequenced was PBMCs or T cells enriched from blood (not recorded which). The receptor was derived from a woman in her thirties or forties who had been exposed to COVID-19. This chain uses TRBV19 with TRBJ1-6; no clear D gene. Here the CDR3 DNA reads TGTGCCAGTGCGGAGGACTCTCATTCACCCCTCCACTTT. It encodes CASAEDSHSPLHF. Full variable domain (remainder filled in from reference TRBV19 and TRBJ1-6): DGGITQSPKYLFRKEGQNVTLSCEQNLNHDAMYWYRQDPGQGLRLIYYSQIVNDFQKGDIAEGYSVSREKKESFPLTVTSAQKNPTAFYLCASAEDSHSPLHFGNGTRLTVT.